This TCR beta chain was documented in a study of shared clonotypes between healthy human individuals. The CDR3 length is 16 residues. V gave up 3 bases and J gave up 0 bases; unmatched junction bases: 6. Germline V gene sequence: CDR1 SEHNR, CDR2 FQNEAQ (reference sequence). Using immunoSEQ multiplex PCR, the repertoire was profiled, and TCRdb retains in-frame clones only, with some absent. Of roughly 1,500,000 clones listed, 98% are singletons. The study, taken as a whole, reports: A reduction in generation probabilities was seen for non-shared clonotypes relative to those shared by all four donors.

Remarks on this clone: Antigen specificity is unknown.

The material sequenced was naive CD4+ T cells sorted from blood. The subset denotes: CD45RA+ positively selected. The chain combines TRBV7-9 with TRBJ1-1; 8 bases fit TRBD1. This clonotype was sampled from a man younger than 40 in good health. The CDR3 spells CASSFRTGPLNTEAFF. For the CDR3, the DNA is TGTGCCAGCAGCTTCCGGACAGGGCCCCTGAACACTGAAGCTTTCTTT.